This TCR beta chain stems from a study of blood T cell repertoires in COVID-19. Study background: Spain, Italy and the United States supplied samples that represented acute and convalescent COVID-19. The analysed material was cDNA or gDNA that came from T cells, B-cell-depleted T cells, or PBMCs.

Under the authors' procedure: From reference gene primer amplification, estimates of nucleated cell counts were derived. Using immunoSEQ multiplex PCR, the repertoire was profiled, and TCRdb retains in-frame clones only, with some absent. The V and J calls and clone size were taken over from that table, and D and trimming were inferred from the DNA. The table lists 55,000 or so clones, almost 90% of them singletons. The sequence derives from a man aged 55 to 70 with active COVID-19. Sequenced material: peripheral blood.

The CDR3, as DNA: TGCGCCAGCAGCTCACAGGGGGAGGGGGAAAAACTGTTTTTT. Amino acids: CASSSQGEGEKLFF. V gene TRBV5-1 combines with J gene TRBJ1-4, with 8 bases aligning to TRBD1. The J segment lost 8 bases and the V segment lost 3 bases, leaving 6 bases of the junction unmatched. Germline lookup yields CDR1 SGHRS and CDR2 YFSETQ. This CDR3 region has 14 residues. Together with reference TRBV5-1 and TRBJ1-4, the CDR3 gives the full variable domain: KAGVTQTPRYLIKTRGQQVTLSCSPISGHRSVSWYQQTPGQGLQFLFEYFSETQRNKGNFPGRFSGRQFSNSRSEMNVSTLELGDSALYLCASSSQGEGEKLFFGSGTQLSVL.